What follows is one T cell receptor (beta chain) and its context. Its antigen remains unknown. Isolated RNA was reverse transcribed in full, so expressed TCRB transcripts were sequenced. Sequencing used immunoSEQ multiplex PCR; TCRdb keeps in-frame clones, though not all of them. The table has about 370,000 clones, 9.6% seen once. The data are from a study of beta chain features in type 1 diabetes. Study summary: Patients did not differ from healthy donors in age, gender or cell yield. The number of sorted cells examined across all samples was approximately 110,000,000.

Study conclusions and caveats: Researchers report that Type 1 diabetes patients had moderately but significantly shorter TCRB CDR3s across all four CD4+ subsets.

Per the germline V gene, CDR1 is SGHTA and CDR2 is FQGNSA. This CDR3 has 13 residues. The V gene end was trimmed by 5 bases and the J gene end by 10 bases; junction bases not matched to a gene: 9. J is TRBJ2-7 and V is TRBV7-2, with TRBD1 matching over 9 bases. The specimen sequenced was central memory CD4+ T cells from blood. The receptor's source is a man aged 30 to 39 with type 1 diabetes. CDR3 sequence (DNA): TGTGCCAGCAGCACCGGGACAGGGTTTAGTCAGTACTTC. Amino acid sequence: CASSTGTGFSQYF.